These T cell receptor beta chains were read from a single sample in a study of regulatory T cells in long-lasting Graves disease. MiXCR, applied by TCRdb to the multiplex PCR reads, yields one record per CDR3 protein. The data hold hundreds of thousands of distinct CDR3 sequences, with more than 15% observed a single time. This sample was also put to use in a study of T cells in Graves' hyperthyroidism and ophthalmopathy.

The sample was peripheral blood mononuclear cells (PBMCs), taken at new diagnosis, from a patient treated with antithyroid drugs. Receptor source: a middle-aged woman with Graves disease. CDR3s include the opening cysteine and the closing phenylalanine or tryptophan. D genes are given only for firm matches. Clone size, where shown, is once, few, many, or a class for clones that have expanded.

J gene	D gene	V gene	clone size	CDR3 protein	CDR3 DNA
TRBJ2-7	TRBD1	TRBV10-3	few	CAISPGQGSYEQYF	TGTGCCATCAGTCCGGGACAGGGGTCCTACGAGCAGTACTTC
TRBJ1-5	TRBD1	TRBV12-5	many	CASGIGQGGQPQHF	TGTGCTAGTGGCATCGGACAGGGCGGTCAGCCCCAGCATTTT
TRBJ2-1	TRBD2	TRBV5-1	.	CASSLGGGGPSNEQFF	TGCGCCAGCAGCCTGGGAGGCGGGGGGCCGAGTAATGAGCAGTTCTTC
TRBJ1-4	.	TRBV3-1	.	CASSYQSRGLSEKLFF	TGTGCCAGCAGCTATCAGTCGAGAGGCTTAAGCGAAAAACTGTTTTTT
TRBJ2-3	.	TRBV12-3/TRBV12-4	.	CASNPGAGTQYF	TGTGCCAGCAACCCGGGGGCCGGTACGCAGTATTTT
TRBJ1-4	.	TRBV14	few	CASSQSYRATNEKLFF	TGTGCCAGCAGCCAGTCTTACAGGGCAACTAATGAAAAACTGTTTTTT
TRBJ2-5	TRBD1	TRBV7-9	many	CASSFGQGGETQYF	TGTGCCAGCAGCTTCGGACAGGGCGGGGAGACCCAGTACTTC
TRBJ2-5	TRBD2	TRBV6-1	many	CASGTKQETQYF	TGTGCCAGCGGGACTAAACAAGAGACCCAGTACTTC
TRBJ1-5	.	TRBV28	many	CASIRGGDQPQHF	TGTGCCAGCATCCGAGGGGGTGATCAGCCCCAGCATTTT
TRBJ1-4	.	TRBV5-4	.	CASGPLRGDEKLFF	TGTGCCAGCGGACCCCTCCGGGGGGATGAAAAACTGTTTTTT
TRBJ2-5	.	TRBV12-3/TRBV12-4	many	CASSFTPQETQYF	TGTGCCAGCAGTTTTACGCCTCAAGAGACCCAGTACTTC
TRBJ1-5	.	TRBV9	.	CASSPMDITQPQHF	TGTGCCAGCAGCCCAATGGATATAACTCAGCCCCAGCATTTT
TRBJ1-1	.	TRBV2	many	CAGGPGTEAFF	TGTGCCGGAGGCCCGGGCACTGAAGCTTTCTTT
TRBJ2-5	.	TRBV2	many	CASTLGPLTQYF	TGTGCCAGCACTCTGGGACCGCTCACCCAGTACTTC
TRBJ2-1	TRBD2	TRBV4-1	few	CASSQAPPGGVGNEQFF	TGCGCCAGCAGCCAAGCCCCCCCGGGGGGGGTTGGCAATGAGCAGTTCTTC
TRBJ2-1	.	TRBV2	many	CASSQITHEQFF	TGTGCCAGCAGTCAAATAACTCATGAGCAGTTCTTC
TRBJ1-1	.	TRBV10-3	many	CAIKQGASNTEAFF	TGTGCCATCAAGCAGGGAGCCTCGAACACTGAAGCTTTCTTT
TRBJ2-1	TRBD2	TRBV13	many	CASRRASGVYNEQFF	TGTGCCAGCAGGCGGGCTAGCGGGGTTTACAATGAGCAGTTCTTC
TRBJ2-7	.	TRBV20-1	few	CSATPLIGSYEQYF	TGCAGTGCTACCCCACTTATCGGCTCCTACGAGCAGTACTTC
TRBJ1-6	TRBD1	TRBV27	few	CASSFSRGLESPLHF	TGTGCCAGCAGTTTCAGCAGGGGGCTGGAGTCACCCCTCCACTTT
TRBJ1-1	TRBD1	TRBV7-9	many	CASSSAQGTNTEAFF	TGTGCCAGCAGCTCCGCACAGGGGACGAACACTGAAGCTTTCTTT
TRBJ2-5	.	TRBV11-2	many	CASTRLRNQETQYF	TGTGCCAGCACCCGGCTTCGGAACCAAGAGACCCAGTACTTC
TRBJ2-3	.	TRBV3-1	many	CASSQRFKSARGGTDTQYF	TGTGCCAGCAGCCAAAGGTTTAAGAGCGCACGGGGAGGCACAGATACGCAGTATTTT
TRBJ2-2	.	TRBV12-3/TRBV12-4	many	CAIRQTNTGELFF	TGTGCCATTCGACAGACGAACACCGGGGAGCTGTTTTTT
TRBJ2-7	.	TRBV19	.	CVRDIPCEQYF	TGTGTCAGGGACATCCCTTGCGAGCAGTACTTC
TRBJ1-2	.	TRBV27	.	CASSFKGPHYGYTF	TGTGCCAGCAGTTTCAAGGGACCCCACTATGGCTACACCTTC
TRBJ1-1	.	TRBV2	.	CASSEGNKGTEAFF	TGTGCCAGCAGTGAAGGAAACAAGGGCACTGAAGCTTTCTTT
TRBJ2-5	TRBD1	TRBV19	.	CASSLDRIQETQYF	TGTGCCAGTAGTTTGGACAGGATCCAAGAGACCCAGTACTTC
TRBJ1-6	.	TRBV28	.	CASSLFRGHEDSPLHF	TGTGCCAGCAGTTTATTCCGGGGCCATGAGGATTCACCCCTCCACTTT
TRBJ2-7	.	TRBV5-1	.	CASTGSGNYEQYF	TGCGCCAGCACCGGGTCAGGGAATTACGAGCAGTACTTC
TRBJ2-7	.	TRBV11-2	.	CASSLDRRPRDGGSYEQYF	TGTGCCAGCAGCTTAGATCGGAGACCGAGGGACGGAGGATCCTACGAGCAGTACTTC
TRBJ1-4	.	TRBV7-9	.	CASSFNTGTGNKKLFF	TGTGCCAGCAGCTTTAATACCGGGACCGGTAATAAAAAACTGTTTTTT
TRBJ2-5	.	TRBV7-9	.	CASSILERETQYF	TGTGCCAGCAGCATACTCGAGCGAGAGACCCAGTACTTC
TRBJ1-2	TRBD1	TRBV5-1	.	CASSLGGTGPLRGYTF	TGCGCCAGCAGCTTGGGAGGGACAGGGCCCCTCAGGGGCTACACCTTC
TRBJ2-3	TRBD1	TRBV7-2	many	CASSSYGQGPDTQYF	TGTGCCAGCAGCTCCTACGGACAGGGACCAGATACGCAGTATTTT
TRBJ2-7	TRBD2	TRBV29-1	few	CSVEDTSGGLRWHEQYF	TGCAGCGTTGAAGACACTAGCGGGGGCCTAAGGTGGCACGAGCAGTACTTC
TRBJ2-1	TRBD1	TRBV6-2/TRBV6-3	.	CASSEGGWTGWNEQFF	TGTGCCAGCAGCGAAGGGGGTTGGACAGGGTGGAATGAGCAGTTCTTC
TRBJ1-1	.	TRBV6-1	.	CASSEVKGNTEAFF	TGTGCCAGCAGTGAAGTCAAGGGGAACACTGAAGCTTTCTTT
TRBJ2-7	TRBD1	TRBV7-2	many	CASSPTPNPRGRGYEQYF	TGTGCCAGCAGCCCTACGCCAAACCCCAGGGGGCGCGGGTACGAGCAGTACTTC
TRBJ1-2	.	TRBV9	many	CASSVGAEANYGYTF	TGTGCCAGCAGCGTAGGGGCCGAGGCCAACTATGGCTACACCTTC
TRBJ2-7	.	TRBV4-2	many	CASSQDLGRATYEQYF	TGTGCCAGCAGCCAAGATCTGGGCAGGGCAACCTACGAGCAGTACTTC
TRBJ2-5	TRBD2	TRBV3-1	many	CASSPGGSGGHQETQYF	TGTGCCAGCAGCCCAGGCGGTAGCGGGGGGCACCAAGAGACCCAGTACTTC
TRBJ1-5	TRBD1	TRBV19	few	CVAGTGVGNQPQHF	TGTGTGGCCGGGACAGGGGTGGGAAATCAGCCCCAGCATTTT
TRBJ2-5	.	TRBV11-2	many	CASSFHRLSGTDKETQYF	TGTGCCAGCAGCTTCCATCGGTTGTCAGGGACGGATAAAGAGACCCAGTACTTC
TRBJ2-2	TRBD1	TRBV19	.	CASSSRTGATGELFF	TGTGCCAGTAGTTCCCGGACAGGGGCCACCGGGGAGCTGTTTTTT
TRBJ1-5	.	TRBV19	.	CASSIITGTYSNQPQHF	TGTGCCAGTAGTATCATAACCGGGACCTATAGCAATCAGCCCCAGCATTTT